A single sample is the source of the 6 T cell receptor beta chains below, sequenced in a study of T cells in Graves' hyperthyroidism and ophthalmopathy (dated by TCRdb to between 2018 and 2020). Library prep was done by multiplex PCR. Reads for this sample came from an Illumina HiSeq 2000. The TCR beta CDR3 regions were amplified from the RNA transcripts. The first round of RT-PCR for the TCR CDR3 was performed with the HTBI primer set and the Qiagen OneStep RT-PCR kit. Through fastp at Q25 and MiXCR, TCRdb rebuilt clones from the public reads, retaining in-frame beta chains. Rows are unified per CDR3 protein, each entry keeping the most common DNA and genes. The sample table holds 300,000 to 400,000 distinct CDR3 sequences, of which under 25% were seen once. About 50% of the sample belongs to the ten largest clones. Sequenced sample: blood. Every receptor here comes from a woman between 45 and 60 years old with Graves' hyperthyroidism.

In this sample, this clonotype turned up many times. V is TRBV20-1 and J is TRBJ2-1; the match to TRBD2 covers 7 bases. This CDR3 contains 16 residues. V dropped 3 bases and J dropped 4; count of bases not matched to a gene: 12. Germline CDR1 DFQATT, CDR2 SNEGSKA (reference sequence). The CDR3 sequence: CSARRVGGRGYNEQFF. The CDR3 DNA is TGCAGTGCTAGGAGGGTTGGGGGGAGGGGTTACAATGAGCAGTTCTTC.

In its sample, this clonotype was seen many times. V gene TRBV10-3 combines with J gene TRBJ1-5, with D unclear. This CDR3 region has 15 residues. Germline CDR1 reads ENHRY; CDR2 reads SYGVKD. Trimming took off 0 bases at V and 7 bases at J, with 13 bases between the two ends. Here the CDR3 reads CAISESKGHQQPQHF. The CDR3 DNA reads TGTGCCATCAGTGAGTCGAAGGGTCATCAGCAGCCCCAGCATTTT.

The V gene is TRBV5-1, the J gene TRBJ1-1; D ambiguous. This CDR3 spans 13 amino acids. Germline V gene data show CDR1 as SGHRS and CDR2 as YFSETQ. Between the trimmed V and J ends, which lost 4 bases and 3 bases, there was a span of 10 bases. The DNA for the CDR3 is TGCGCCAGCAGCCACCCGTCAGACACTGAAGCTTTCTTT. Translated: CASSHPSDTEAFF.

This clonotype has ten or more counts. The rearrangement joins TRBV6-1 to TRBJ2-1; no definite D call. CDR1 is MNHNS, CDR2 SASEGT, per germline. CDR3 length equals 12 residues. The germline V and J ends were trimmed by 1 base and 6 bases, with 4 bases remaining between them. Written as DNA, the CDR3 is TGTGCCAGCAGTGAAGGGGCCAATGAGCAGTTCTTC. Translation gives CASSEGANEQFF.

This clonotype was detected only a few times. The chain joins TRBV19 to TRBJ2-7; D might be TRBD2 (5 bases). Trimming removed 5 bases at V and 7 bases at J, with 12 bases between. The CDR3 totals 12 residues. CDR1 and CDR2 (germline): LNHDA, SQIVND (reference sequence). CDR3 DNA: TGTGCCAGTAGTCCCAACCGGAGGGAGCAGTACTTC. Its translation is CASSPNRREQYF.

This clonotype was observed a few times. The V and J genes are TRBV3-1 and TRBJ2-4; a weak D match, TRBD2 (5 bases). The CDR3 loop spans 15 amino acids. V was shortened by 3 bases and J by 6 bases, with 15 bases between the two germline ends. Germline values: CDR1 LGHDT, CDR2 YNNKEL (reference sequence). The CDR3 sequence is CASSQQLIRGNIQYF. The CDR3 DNA reads TGTGCCAGCAGCCAGCAGCTAATCCGGGGAAACATTCAGTACTTC.